These T cell receptor beta chains were read from a single sample in a study of OX40 agonist ivuxolimab in advanced cancers. The assay was immunoSEQ multiplex PCR, and TCRdb's table has in-frame clones only and misses some. The sample has 100,000 to 150,000 clones, just under 95% seen once. Sequencing used CD4+ or CD8+ T cells sorted from blood, obtained in a trial of the OX40 agonist ivuxolimab. The source is an adult with an advanced solid tumor such as melanoma, head and neck, liver or kidney cancer. Each CDR3 is given with its conserved first and last residue.

V	J	CDR3
TRBV6-4	TRBJ1-5	CASSATGIGQPQHF
TRBV7-2	TRBJ2-5	CASSFQGSQETQYF
TRBV6-5	TRBJ1-5	CASSPIYSNQPQHF
TRBV29-1	TRBJ2-5	CSVDVLAEGAQYF
TRBV7-8	TRBJ1-2	CASSSAQNYGYTF
TRBV30	TRBJ2-7	CAWSAPSVGWTYEQYF
TRBV19	TRBJ2-4	CASSIAGTAKNIQYF
TRBV27	TRBJ2-7	CASSLSRNRNEQYF
TRBV10-3	TRBJ1-1	CAIRTGISFDTEAFF
TRBV27	TRBJ1-1	CASSAPFGDGRNQAFF
TRBV7-9	TRBJ1-1	CASSIRDTEAFF
TRBV9	TRBJ1-5	CASSVHQDSNQPQHF
TRBV11-2	TRBJ2-2	CASSHRTGTGELFF
TRBV7-8	TRBJ1-6	CASRGPGTGASPLHF
TRBV5-1	TRBJ1-3	CASSPGQWENTIYF
TRBV10-3	TRBJ2-7	CAIMTSGSLITGEQYF
TRBV7-3	TRBJ2-2	CASSLGTGSTGELFF
TRBV19	TRBJ1-4	CASSTLTDRVNEKLFF
TRBV18	TRBJ1-4	CASSMQGNQGEKLFF
TRBV5-6	TRBJ2-3	CASSFRLAYSTDTQYF
TRBV7-8	TRBJ2-1	CASSLGGTSPGYEQFF
TRBV25-1	TRBJ2-1	CASSEPGTPPENEQFF
TRBV7-9	TRBJ1-5	CASSNQPTGSQPQHF
TRBV21-1	TRBJ1-5	CASSSSTESNQPQHF
TRBV6-5	TRBJ1-3	CSEWVYSGNTIYF
TRBV28	TRBJ2-1	CASNGGGSGSQFF
TRBV7-2	TRBJ2-5	CASSLGDSQETQYF
TRBV5-1	TRBJ2-7	CASSLAASSGPSYEQYF
TRBV11-3	TRBJ2-1	CASSPDSGKQFF
TRBV5-1	TRBJ1-2	CASTQFPGQMDGYTF
TRBV7-9	TRBJ1-5	CASSKQGSNQPQHF
TRBV18	TRBJ2-7	CASSGGSGSSYEQYF
TRBV28	TRBJ2-5	CASSSLVGRVGETQYF
TRBV7-3	TRBJ1-1	CASSSSRDTEAFF
TRBV27	TRBJ1-3	CASGDAGSGNTIYF
TRBV11-2	TRBJ2-7	CASSYGYEQYF
TRBV4-2	TRBJ1-1	CASSPRPGNLNTEAFF
TRBV7-2	TRBJ1-5	CASSWSRQTGQPQHF
TRBV5-1	TRBJ2-5	CASSPTRTGAETQYF
TRBV19	TRBJ2-7	CASTSPPEQYF
TRBV28	TRBJ1-2	CASSARPSGGDRYTF
TRBV9	TRBJ2-5	CASSVREDLAGETQYF
TRBV5-6	TRBJ1-5	CASSLQGYSNQPQHF
TRBV5-1	TRBJ2-2	CASRSGTGLFNGELFF
TRBV6-6	TRBJ2-5	CASLQGYGGELYF